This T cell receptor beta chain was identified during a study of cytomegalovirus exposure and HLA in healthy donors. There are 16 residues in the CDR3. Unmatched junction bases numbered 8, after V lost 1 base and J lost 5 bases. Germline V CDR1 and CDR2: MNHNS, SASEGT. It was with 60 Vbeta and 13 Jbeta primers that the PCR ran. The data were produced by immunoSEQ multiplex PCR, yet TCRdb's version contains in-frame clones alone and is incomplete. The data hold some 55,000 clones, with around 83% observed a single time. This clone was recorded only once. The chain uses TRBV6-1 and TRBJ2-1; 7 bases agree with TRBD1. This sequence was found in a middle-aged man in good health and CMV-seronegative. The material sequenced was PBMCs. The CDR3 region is CASSEDVRGWNNEQFF. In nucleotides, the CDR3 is TGTGCCAGCAGTGAAGATGTCAGGGGGTGGAACAATGAGCAGTTCTTC.